Listed below are T cell receptor beta chains from one sample, sequenced in a study of CD8 T cells in Susac syndrome. From the immunoSEQ multiplex PCR reads, TCRdb called clonotypes with MiXCR, one entry per CDR3 protein. The table shows about 160,000 distinct CDR3 sequences, with over 85% occurring only once. Sequencing input: CD4+ T cells from PBMCs. Receptor source: a human donor in good health. Both conserved end residues are part of each CDR3. D genes are given only for firm matches. The size field is filled for only some rows; it gives once, few, many or a size class.

clone_size,v_call,j_call,d_call,cdr3_nt,cdr3_aa
NA,TRBV18,TRBJ1-5,NA,TGTGCCAGCTCAGAGGTCCAAAATAGCAATCAGCCCCAGCATTTT,CASSEVQNSNQPQHF
once,TRBV10-3,TRBJ1-2,TRBD1,TGTGCCATCAGTGAGCCGGGACAGGGGTTCTATGGCTACACCTTC,CAISEPGQGFYGYTF
NA,TRBV3-1,TRBJ1-1,NA,TGTGCCAGCAGCCTCCGTCCGCGGGGGCGCGGCACTGAAGCTTTCTTT,CASSLRPRGRGTEAFF
NA,TRBV10-1,TRBJ1-2,NA,TGCGCCAGCAGCGCTAGGGTGCCCACTACTAACTATGGCTACACCTTC,CASSARVPTTNYGYTF
NA,TRBV10-3,TRBJ2-7,TRBD2,TGTGCCATCAGCCCGGGACTAGCGGGGGCCCCTGCCCACTACGAGCAGTACTTC,CAISPGLAGAPAHYEQYF
NA,TRBV7-8,TRBJ2-2,NA,TGTGCCAGCAGCCCCCAGGGCCGAGACACCGGGGAGCTGTTTTTT,CASSPQGRDTGELFF
NA,TRBV7-2,TRBJ2-3,NA,TGTGCCAGCAGCTTGTTACAGGGTCAGGAAAATACGCAGTATTTT,CASSLLQGQENTQYF
NA,TRBV6-6,TRBJ1-1,NA,TGTGCCAGCAGTTACTCAAGCGAGAACACTGAAGCTTTCTTT,CASSYSSENTEAFF
NA,TRBV6-4,TRBJ2-3,TRBD1,TGTGCCAGCAGCGACAGGGGGCGTAGCACAGATACGCAGTATTTT,CASSDRGRSTDTQYF
NA,TRBV29-1,TRBJ2-5,NA,TGCAGCGTTGAACTGGGGGCGGAGACCCAGTACTTC,CSVELGAETQYF
NA,TRBV12-3/TRBV12-4,TRBJ1-2,TRBD1,TGTGCCAGCAGTTCACCGGGACAGGGGATCGACACCTTC,CASSSPGQGIDTF
NA,TRBV18,TRBJ1-1,NA,TGTGCCAGCTCACCACAGGGGTTCATGGACACTGAAGCTTTCTTT,CASSPQGFMDTEAFF
NA,TRBV3-1,TRBJ2-7,NA,TGTGCCAGCAGCAGAACAGGGAAGGACTACGAGCAGTACTTC,CASSRTGKDYEQYF
NA,TRBV12-3/TRBV12-4,TRBJ2-2,TRBD1,TGTGCCAGCACCCGGGACAGGGACACCGGGGAGCTGTTTTTT,CASTRDRDTGELFF
NA,TRBV2,TRBJ1-2,TRBD1,TGTGCCAGCACCAGACAGGGAGGCTATGGCTACACCTTC,CASTRQGGYGYTF
NA,TRBV29-1,TRBJ2-1,TRBD1,TGCAGCGTTGAAAAGGGACAGGCCAGCTCCTACAATGAGCAGTTCTTC,CSVEKGQASSYNEQFF
NA,TRBV5-1,TRBJ1-1,NA,TGCGCCAGCAGCCCCGGAGGCTGGGACACTGAAGCTTTCTTT,CASSPGGWDTEAFF
NA,TRBV20-1,TRBJ1-1,NA,TGCAGTGCTAGAGACCCCATGGGTGGGGGCACTGAAGCTTTCTTT,CSARDPMGGGTEAFF
once,TRBV12-3/TRBV12-4,TRBJ2-3,TRBD2,TGTGCCAGCAGTCCCCGAAGTAGCGGGGGGGCAGATACGCAGTATTTT,CASSPRSSGGADTQYF
NA,TRBV20-1,TRBJ2-5,TRBD2,TGCAGTGCAGGTCCAGCGGGGGGTTTTCAAGAGACCCAGTACTTC,CSAGPAGGFQETQYF
NA,TRBV2,TRBJ2-6,NA,TGTGCCAGCAGTGAACGAAAGGGGGCCAACGTCCTGACTTTC,CASSERKGANVLTF
NA,TRBV5-1,TRBJ2-2,TRBD1,TGCGCCAGCAGTGGACAGGCGTCGAACACCGGGGAGCTGTTTTTT,CASSGQASNTGELFF
NA,TRBV5-1,TRBJ2-1,TRBD1,TGCGCCAGCAGCATCCGGGACAGGGGATACAATGAGCAGTTCTTC,CASSIRDRGYNEQFF
once,TRBV7-3,TRBJ2-3,TRBD2,TGTGCCAGCAGTATAGCGGGGTTCGATACGCAGTATTTT,CASSIAGFDTQYF
NA,TRBV6-5,TRBJ2-1,TRBD1,TGTGCCAGCAGTCCCCGACAGGGGTCATACAATGAGCAGTTCTTC,CASSPRQGSYNEQFF
NA,TRBV7-8,TRBJ1-1,NA,TGTGCCAGCTTCGCCCGTCTGAACACTGAAGCTTTCTTT,CASFARLNTEAFF
NA,TRBV2,TRBJ2-7,TRBD1,TGTGCCAGCACCGGACAGGGGATATCCTACGAGCAGTACTTC,CASTGQGISYEQYF
NA,TRBV3-1,TRBJ1-5,TRBD1,TGTGCCAGCAGCCGGACAGGGGGGGATCAGCCCCAGCATTTT,CASSRTGGDQPQHF
NA,TRBV5-1,TRBJ1-5,NA,TGCGCCAGCAGCTTGAGCGGGCGAGCAGATCAGCCCCAGCATTTT,CASSLSGRADQPQHF
NA,TRBV12-3/TRBV12-4,TRBJ1-1,NA,TGTGCCAGCAGTTTGGCACTGAACACTGAAGCTTTCTTT,CASSLALNTEAFF
NA,TRBV30,TRBJ1-4,TRBD1,TGTGCCTGGAGTCAAAACAGGGGAAATGAAAAACTGTTTTTT,CAWSQNRGNEKLFF
NA,TRBV9,TRBJ2-5,NA,TGTGCCAGCAGCGTAGGAGCCGCAGCCTTTCAAGAGACCCAGTACTTC,CASSVGAAAFQETQYF
NA,TRBV12-5,TRBJ1-2,NA,TGTGCTAGTGGGTCCGGGACAAGCTATGGCTACACCTTC,CASGSGTSYGYTF
NA,TRBV11-2,TRBJ2-1,TRBD2,TGTGCCAGCAGCTTACTAGCGGGGGGTAATTTGGGCAATGAGCAGTTCTTC,CASSLLAGGNLGNEQFF
NA,TRBV5-1,TRBJ2-1,NA,TGCGCCAGCAGCTTGGCTTTAGCGGTATACAATGAGCAGTTCTTC,CASSLALAVYNEQFF
NA,TRBV3-1,TRBJ2-7,TRBD1,TGTGCCAGCAGCAGGGACAGGGTTTCTGGCTACGAGCAGTACTTC,CASSRDRVSGYEQYF
NA,TRBV3-1,TRBJ1-4,NA,TGTGCCAGCAGCCAAGGGGCTCCGCCCAATAATGAAAAACTGTTTTTT,CASSQGAPPNNEKLFF
NA,TRBV6-1,TRBJ1-4,NA,TGTGCCAGCCACGATTTCGCCCGCGATAATGAAAAACTGTTTTTT,CASHDFARDNEKLFF
NA,TRBV18,TRBJ2-2,NA,TGTGCCAGCGGGCCGGAGGCCGGGGAGCTGTTTTTT,CASGPEAGELFF
NA,TRBV5-1,TRBJ1-1,NA,TGCGCCAGTACGAACCCGGGAGAGGCGGGCTACACTGAAGCTTTCTTT,CASTNPGEAGYTEAFF
NA,TRBV29-1,TRBJ1-2,NA,TGCAGCGTGGAAGGGGACGTCTATGGCTACACCTTC,CSVEGDVYGYTF
NA,TRBV29-1,TRBJ1-1,NA,TGCAGCGTACGAAGGGGGATGAACACTGAAGCTTTCTTT,CSVRRGMNTEAFF
once,TRBV29-1,TRBJ2-5,NA,TGCAGCGATCGACAGCCGGGGGAGACCCAGTACTTC,CSDRQPGETQYF
NA,TRBV7-2,TRBJ2-3,NA,TGTGCCAGCAGCTTAGGGTTAGACGGAGATACGCAGTATTTT,CASSLGLDGDTQYF
NA,TRBV6-6,TRBJ2-1,NA,TGTGCCAGCAGTCCCGAATACAATGAGCAGTTCTTC,CASSPEYNEQFF
NA,TRBV3-1,TRBJ2-5,NA,TGTGCCAGCAGCCCCCGTCTGGGCAGCCAAGAGACCCAGTACTTC,CASSPRLGSQETQYF
NA,TRBV19,TRBJ1-2,NA,TGTGCCAGTAAAATTCCCGGCGGGAACTATGGCTACACCTTC,CASKIPGGNYGYTF
NA,TRBV7-8,TRBJ2-5,NA,TGTGCCAGCAGCTTAGGAATGAATCGTCGGGAGACCCAGTACTTC,CASSLGMNRRETQYF
NA,TRBV20-1,TRBJ1-2,TRBD1,TGCAGTGCTGGGACCGGGACAGTAACCGGTTCCAACTATGGCTACACCTTC,CSAGTGTVTGSNYGYTF
NA,TRBV28,TRBJ2-5,NA,TGTGCCAGCAGTTTTATCACTCCAGAGACCCAGTACTTC,CASSFITPETQYF
NA,TRBV29-1,TRBJ1-1,TRBD1,TGCAGCGCAGACAGGGACATGAACACTGAAGCTTTCTTT,CSADRDMNTEAFF
once,TRBV29-1,TRBJ2-3,NA,TGCAGCGTTGTTAAGGTGTGGGATACGCAGTATTTT,CSVVKVWDTQYF
NA,TRBV5-1,TRBJ2-2,TRBD1,TGCGCCAGCAGCTCAGGACAGGGGGCGACCGGGGAGCTGTTTTTT,CASSSGQGATGELFF
NA,TRBV20-1,TRBJ1-5,TRBD1,TGCAGTGCTAAAGAAACCCTCATCCGGACAGGGGGGATCGTCGGCAATCAGCCCCAGCATTTT,CSAKETLIRTGGIVGNQPQHF
NA,TRBV5-6,TRBJ2-3,TRBD1,TGTGCCAGCAGCGGATCACAGGGGGCGGCAGATACGCAGTATTTT,CASSGSQGAADTQYF
NA,TRBV10-3,TRBJ2-7,TRBD1,TGTGCCTTAGGACAGGGTGACCACGAGCAGTACTTC,CALGQGDHEQYF
NA,TRBV5-4,TRBJ2-2,NA,TGTGCCAGCAGCTCGAACGCGGGTCCCGGGGAGCTGTTTTTT,CASSSNAGPGELFF
NA,TRBV29-1,TRBJ1-2,NA,TGCAGCGTTATTCAAGACAGCTATGGCTACACCTTC,CSVIQDSYGYTF